Sequencing of this T cell receptor beta chain was carried out in a study of shared clonotypes between healthy human individuals. CD8 cells classed as naive were CD45RO-negative and positively selected for CCR7, excluding terminally differentiated effector memory CD45RA+ cells. Data came from immunoSEQ multiplex PCR; TCRdb stores just in-frame clones and leaves some out. In the table there are about 2 million clones, about 95% of which are singletons. Sequencing was performed on naive CD8+ T cells sorted from blood. This TCR was sampled from a man aged 18 to 35 in good health.

The CDR3 is CASSPADQETQYF. The DNA of the CDR3 is TGTGCCAGCAGCCCAGCGGACCAAGAGACCCAGTACTTC. The chain combines TRBV7-9 with TRBJ2-5; a possible D gene is TRBD2 (5 bases). With 5 bases removed from V and 0 bases from J, the gap between germline ends came to 7 bases. Germline-derived CDR1 and CDR2 are SEHNR and FQNEAQ (reference sequence). CDR3 length: 13 residues. The complete variable domain, with remaining parts taken from reference TRBV7-9 and TRBJ2-5, reads DTGVSQNPRHKITKRGQNVTFRCDPISEHNRLYWYRQTLGQGPEFLTYFQNEAQLEKSRLLSDRFSAERPKGSFSTLEIQRTEQGDSAMYLCASSPADQETQYFGPGTRLLVL.